This TCR beta chain was profiled in a study of low-dose radiotherapy and immunotherapy resistance in tumors. This clonotype was found a few times. Both TCRalpha and TCRbeta chains were reverse transcribed with V-gene-specific primers. A constant-region primer paired with the V-primer adapter amplified TCRs over about 18 PCR cycles. One entry per CDR3 protein results from TCRdb running MiXCR on the reads. Of some 85,000 distinct CDR3 sequences listed, approximately 19% are singletons. Germline V gives CDR1 SGHVS, CDR2 FQNEAQ. The CDR3 length is 15 residues. Trimming stripped 3 bases from V and 3 bases from J, with 11 bases between. Sample time point: before trial treatment.

Sequencing used PBMCs, obtained before treatment. The chain is built from TRBV7-8 and TRBJ2-2; unclear D gene. This TCR derives from a male donor with prostate cancer. CDR3 in DNA: TGTGCCAGCAGCTTCGGCCAGCCTTACACCGGGGAGCTGTTTTTT. This sequence encodes CASSFGQPYTGELFF.